Presented here are 9 T cell receptor beta chains from one specimen sequenced in a study of blood T cell repertoires in COVID-19. TCRdb keeps only in-frame clones here, not all; method: immunoSEQ multiplex PCR. Altogether about 130,000 clones are present, 86% being singletons, with the ten largest covering roughly an eighth. Sequencing input: peripheral blood. Every receptor here comes from a woman aged 65 to 85 with COVID-19, enrolled during active disease.

The chain combines TRBV5-6 with TRBJ1-1, with 8 bases that match TRBD1. The ends lost 4 bases at V and 6 bases at J; junction bases unmatched: 8. In germline, CDR1 is SGHDT, CDR2 YYEEEE. The CDR3 spans 14 residues. This CDR3 is CASSPDRGSAEAFF. CDR3 nucleotides: TGTGCCAGCAGCCCAGACAGGGGTTCCGCTGAAGCTTTCTTT. Full variable domain (rest looked up from reference TRBV5-6 and TRBJ1-1): DAGVTQSPTHLIKTRGQQVTLRCSPKSGHDTVSWYQQALGQGPQFIFQYYEEEERQRGNFPDRFSGHQFPNYSSELNVNALLLGDSALYLCASSPDRGSAEAFFGQGTRLTVV.

V gene TRBV7-8 combines with J gene TRBJ2-7; D might be TRBD1 (6 bases). In germline, CDR1 is SGHVS, CDR2 FQNEAQ. V was trimmed by 5 bases and J by 2 bases, leaving 19 bases between them. This CDR3 comprises 16 residues. The CDR3 bases are TGTGCCAGCAGCAAAGGGGGATACAGGGATGCCTACGAGCAGTACTTC. Protein sequence: CASSKGGYRDAYEQYF.

This chain connects TRBV7-8 to TRBJ1-5; TRBD1 agrees at 7 bases. J was trimmed by 10 bases and V by 2 bases; bases with no gene match: 17. This CDR3 has 17 amino acids. Germline CDR1 and CDR2: SGHVS and FQNEAQ. CDR3 residues: CASSLISGTAAISPQHF. The CDR3 DNA sequence: TGTGCCAGCAGCTTAATTTCAGGGACAGCCGCAATCAGCCCCCAGCATTTT.

This clone appeared once. Other DNA sequences within the sample encode an identical CDR3. The chain uses TRBV18 and TRBJ2-7, with a possible D match to TRBD2 (6 bases). V was pared by 3 bases and J by 2 bases, with 11 bases between. CDR1 is KGHSH, CDR2 LQKENI, per germline. The CDR3 is 14 residues long. The chain's CDR3 is CASSPGTGTYEQYF. The CDR3 coding sequence is TGTGCCAGCTCACCGGGGACTGGAACCTACGAGCAGTACTTC. The variable domain in full, completed from reference TRBV18 and TRBJ2-7, reads NAGVMQNPRHLVRRRGQEARLRCSPMKGHSHVYWYRQLPEEGLKFMVYLQKENIIDESGMPKERFSAEFPKEGPSILRIQQVVRGDSAAYFCASSPGTGTYEQYFGPGTRLTVT.

The chain links TRBV11-1 to TRBJ2-2; D is possibly TRBD1 (5 bases). The germline V gene has CDR1 SGHAT and CDR2 FQDESV (reference sequence). V dropped 0 bases and J dropped 2 bases, with 16 bases sitting between them. There are 18 residues in the CDR3. In nucleotides, the CDR3 is TGTGCCAGCAGCTTAGCGCCCCCAGGCAGGGCCAACACCGGGGAGCTGTTTTTT. It is translated as CASSLAPPGRANTGELFF.

V is TRBV5-1 and J is TRBJ2-7, with D tentatively TRBD1 (5 bases). Per germline, CDR1 SGHRS and CDR2 YFSETQ. CDR3 length equals 13 residues. Trimming took off 1 base at V and 5 bases at J, with 10 bases between the two ends. The CDR3 DNA is TGCGCCAGCAGCTTGACAGGTGCCCACGAGCAGTACTTC. It is translated as CASSLTGAHEQYF.

CDR3 coding DNA: TGTGCCAGCAGCTTAGCGGCGGGACTCGACTACGAGCAGTACTTC. This translates into CASSLAAGLDYEQYF. This rearrangement joins TRBV7-2 to TRBJ2-7, with D possibly matching TRBD2 (6 bases). With 0 bases removed from V and 3 bases from J, the gap between germline ends came to 12 bases. This CDR3 is built from 15 residues. Germline CDR1 reads SGHTA; CDR2 reads FQGNSA.

The V and J genes are TRBV5-6 and TRBJ1-2, with D possibly matching TRBD1 (5 bases). Trimming stripped 2 bases from V and 4 bases from J, with 12 bases between. Germline V lookup: CDR1 SGHDT, CDR2 YYEEEE. The CDR3 loop spans 14 amino acids. The CDR3 nucleotides are TGTGCCAGCAGCTTTGGAATGGGGGGCTATGGCTACACCTTC. Encoded protein: CASSFGMGGYGYTF.

V gene TRBV9 combines with J gene TRBJ1-1; the match to TRBD1 covers 10 bases. V lost 3 bases, J lost 5 bases, and 4 bases stayed unmatched. CDR1 is SGDLS, CDR2 YYNGEE, per germline. The CDR3 totals 14 residues. For the CDR3, the DNA is TGTGCCAGCAGCGGTGACAGGGGGCGGACTGAAGCTTTCTTT. This translates into CASSGDRGRTEAFF.